The text below deals with one T cell receptor (beta chain). TCRdb reprocessed the RT-PCR reads via MiXCR and lists one record per CDR3 protein. The data hold 500,000 or so distinct CDR3 sequences, with 15% to 20% observed a single time. These data originate in a study of response to subunit inactivated influenza vaccine. This TCR came from a man aged 45-69 years who received an inactivated influenza vaccine. The sample was CD4+ T cells sorted from PBMCs, taken less than 30 months after vaccination.

The CDR3 spells CASYRGLAGVSGYNEQFF. The CDR3 coding sequence is TGTGCCAGCTATCGTGGTCTAGCGGGAGTCTCGGGATACAATGAGCAGTTCTTC. This sequence joins TRBV18 and TRBJ2-1; TRBD2 agrees at 10 bases. After removal of 7 bases from V and 4 bases from J, the junction contained 16 bases not matched to a gene. Germline V CDR1 and CDR2: KGHSH, LQKENI. The CDR3 runs to 18 residues.